This passage covers 27 T cell receptor beta chains from one sample sequenced in a study of blood T cell repertoires in COVID-19. Produced via immunoSEQ multiplex PCR; TCRdb's table is partial and in-frame only. The table has approximately 190,000 clones, over 75% seen once; the top ten hold roughly 5.7%. The source material was peripheral blood. These receptors originate from an older man with acute or convalescent COVID-19.

This clone appeared a single time. The chain uses TRBV2 and TRBJ2-3, with a tentative D call TRBD1 (5 bases). The V and J ends lost 2 bases and 0 bases respectively, with 12 bases between them. The CDR3 covers 16 residues. Per germline, CDR1 SNHLY and CDR2 FYNNEI. The CDR3 loop is CASSEWGRSSTDTQYF. DNA for the CDR3: TGTGCCAGCAGTGAATGGGGCAGGTCTAGCACAGATACGCAGTATTTT.

This rearrangement joins TRBV5-1 to TRBJ1-1; D unresolved. This CDR3 is built from 13 residues. Germline lookup yields CDR1 SGHRS and CDR2 YFSETQ. The germline V and J ends were trimmed by 2 bases and 2 bases, with 7 bases remaining between them. The CDR3 nucleotides read TGCGCCAGCAGCTTTAGCATTAACACTGAAGCTTTCTTT. Translating it yields CASSFSINTEAFF. Full variable domain (outside the CDR3, taken from reference TRBV5-1 and TRBJ1-1): KAGVTQTPRYLIKTRGQQVTLSCSPISGHRSVSWYQQTPGQGLQFLFEYFSETQRNKGNFPGRFSGRQFSNSRSEMNVSTLELGDSALYLCASSFSINTEAFFGQGTRLTVV.

J is TRBJ2-5 and V is TRBV7-8; D might be TRBD2 (6 bases). Trimming cost V 5 bases and J 2 bases, with 12 bases left between them. The CDR3 contains 14 residues. The germline V gene has CDR1 SGHVS and CDR2 FQNEAQ. CDR3 sequence (DNA): TGTGCCAGCAGCGGTCCGGGACTTCAAGAGACCCAGTACTTC. It specifies CASSGPGLQETQYF.

CDR3 sequence: CASSLTRSGANVLTF. CDR3 in DNA: TGTGCCAGCAGCTTAACCCGTTCTGGGGCCAACGTCCTGACTTTC. This rearrangement joins TRBV7-3 to TRBJ2-6; D gene ambiguous. Germline loops: CDR1 SGHTA, CDR2 FQGTGA. Trimming took 0 bases from V and 1 from J, leaving 4 bases between them. This CDR3 comprises 15 residues.

The rearrangement uses TRBV19 and TRBJ2-3; 9 bases agree with TRBD1. The V and J ends lost 10 bases and 4 bases, in that order; junction bases with no gene match: 6. This CDR3 spans 13 amino acids. CDR1 and CDR2 from the germline V gene are LNHDA and SQIVND (reference sequence). Here the CDR3 reads CATRQGVADTQYF. The CDR3 DNA reads TGTGCCACCCGACAGGGGGTGGCAGATACGCAGTATTTT.

This chain uses TRBV2 with TRBJ2-5; 8 bases align to TRBD1. The J segment lost 2 bases and the V segment lost 4 bases, leaving 6 bases of the junction unmatched. The CDR3 spans 15 residues. Germline V gives CDR1 SNHLY, CDR2 FYNNEI. The CDR3 sequence is CASSALRTGQETQYF. The CDR3 region has the DNA TGTGCCAGCAGTGCACTTCGGACAGGGCAAGAGACCCAGTACTTC.

This clone is a singleton in its sample. The chain joins TRBV24-1 to TRBJ2-3, with D possibly matching TRBD1 (6 bases). The CDR3 loop spans 14 amino acids. Per germline, CDR1 KGHDR and CDR2 SFDVKD. Trimming removed 7 bases at V and 3 bases at J, with 13 bases between. The CDR3 coding sequence is TGTGCCACCAGCGAGGGCCAGGGGACAGATACGCAGTATTTT. It yields the protein CATSEGQGTDTQYF.

The chain has TRBV14 and TRBJ2-5; D possibly corresponds to TRBD1 (6 bases). V lost 3 bases and J lost 4, with 9 bases in between. Germline V gives CDR1 SGHDN, CDR2 FVKESK. The CDR3 runs to 13 residues. As DNA, the CDR3 is TGTGCCAGCAGCCAGGGGGCCCGAGAGACCCAGTACTTC. This sequence encodes CASSQGARETQYF.

This clone was observed a few times. The gene calls are TRBV5-1 and TRBJ1-5; no clear D. The V gene lost 0 bases and the J gene lost 8 bases, with 9 bases spanning the gap. Germline V CDR1 and CDR2: SGHRS, YFSETQ. This CDR3 spans 13 amino acids. CDR3 region: CASSLGGGEPQHF. The CDR3 bases are TGCGCCAGCAGCTTGGGGGGAGGCGAGCCCCAGCATTTT. The full variable domain, in which reference TRBV5-1 and TRBJ1-5 provide the parts outside the CDR3, is KAGVTQTPRYLIKTRGQQVTLSCSPISGHRSVSWYQQTPGQGLQFLFEYFSETQRNKGNFPGRFSGRQFSNSRSEMNVSTLELGDSALYLCASSLGGGEPQHFGDGTRLSIL.

The V and J genes are TRBV7-3 and TRBJ2-3, with D hard to call. Trimming shortened V by 5 bases and J by 2 bases, and 11 bases separated the two germline ends. This CDR3 has 14 amino acids. Germline V gives CDR1 SGHTA, CDR2 FQGTGA. CDR3 sequence: CASSLSRVTDTQYF. The CDR3 DNA follows: TGTGCCAGCAGCCTCTCACGAGTCACAGATACGCAGTATTTT.

The J gene is TRBJ1-4, the V gene TRBV27, with D possibly being TRBD1 (6 bases). Trimming cost V 6 bases and J 7 bases, with 15 bases left between them. CDR1 is MNHEY, CDR2 SMNVEV, per germline (reference sequence). This CDR3 is built from 14 residues. The CDR3: CASRQQGQTEKLFF. DNA for the CDR3: TGTGCCAGCAGGCAACAGGGCCAAACTGAAAAACTGTTTTTT.

CDR3 in DNA: TGTGCCTGGAAACCGGGACACTATAGGGGATCACCCCTCCACTTT. Translation gives CAWKPGHYRGSPLHF. The chain couples TRBV30 to TRBJ1-6; tentative D call: TRBD1 (6 bases). V lost 4 bases to trimming and J lost 10 bases, with 20 bases between them. CDR1 GTSNPN and CDR2 SVGIG come from the germline V gene (reference sequence). The CDR3 length is 15 residues.

The chain joins TRBV19 to TRBJ2-3; tentative D call: TRBD2 (6 bases). V lost 3 bases and J lost 0, with 10 bases in between. CDR3 size: 15 residues. CDR1 is LNHDA, CDR2 SQIVND, per germline (reference sequence). The CDR3 DNA is TGTGCCAGTAGTATGGGTAGCGGCAGCACAGATACGCAGTATTTT. Translation gives CASSMGSGSTDTQYF.

The rearrangement links TRBV7-2 to TRBJ2-7, with 10 bases aligning to TRBD2. Germline CDR1 reads SGHTA; CDR2 reads FQGNSA. The CDR3 is 15 amino acids. V lost 5 bases to trimming and J lost 5 bases; unmatched junction nucleotides: 9. In DNA, the CDR3 is TGTGCCAGCAGCGTCCAACTAGCGGGAAGGCACGAGCAGTACTTC. Protein sequence: CASSVQLAGRHEQYF.

The chain joins TRBV30 to TRBJ1-1; tentatively, D is TRBD1 (6 bases). Germline V gene sequence: CDR1 GTSNPN, CDR2 SVGIG (reference sequence). The V end lost 5 bases, the J end lost 1 base, and 11 bases lay between the germline ends. The CDR3 consists of 13 residues. The CDR3 loop reads CAWGKQGNTEAFF. The CDR3 DNA is TGTGCCTGGGGCAAACAGGGGAACACTGAAGCTTTCTTT.

The sample holds a few counts of this clone. The V call is TRBV7-2, the J call TRBJ2-7; weak D call: TRBD1 (5 bases). V lost 3 bases and J 5 bases, leaving 11 bases between the germline ends. This CDR3 is 13 amino acids long. Germline V gene lookup returns CDR1 SGHTA and CDR2 FQGNSA. In nucleotides, the CDR3 is TGTGCCAGCAGCTTCAGACAGTCCGACGAGCAGTACTTC. Residues: CASSFRQSDEQYF.

This clone was counted once. This sequence joins TRBV23-1 and TRBJ2-5, with a tentative D call TRBD1 (6 bases). TRBV23-1 qualifies as an ORF whose function is uncertain. CDR3 length: 12 amino acids. Here the CDR3 DNA reads TGCGGGACAGTCCTCCCTGCGGAGACCCAGTACTTC. Protein sequence: CGTVLPAETQYF.

The chain employs TRBV3-1 (or the pseudogene TRBV3-2) and TRBJ2-7; D might be TRBD2 (5 bases). CDR1 and CDR2 (germline): LGHDT, YNNKEL (reference sequence). V gave up 0 bases and J gave up 4 bases, with 10 bases separating them. This CDR3 is 14 amino acids long. CDR3 in amino acids: CASSQDTRRYEQYF. For the CDR3, the DNA is TGTGCCAGCAGCCAAGATACTAGACGGTACGAGCAGTACTTC.

V is TRBV5-5 and J is TRBJ2-7; 7 nucleotides match TRBD1. The CDR3 has 15 residues. V shed 0 bases and J 4 bases; nucleotides not matched to a gene: 7. Germline values: CDR1 SGHKS, CDR2 YYEKEE (reference sequence). The DNA for the CDR3 is TGTGCCAGCAGCTTGGAGGTGACAGGGCAATACGAGCAGTACTTC. Translation gives CASSLEVTGQYEQYF. The full variable domain, with the rest looked up from reference TRBV5-5 and TRBJ2-7, is DAGVTQSPTHLIKTRGQQVTLRCSPISGHKSVSWYQQVLGQGPQFIFQYYEKEERGRGNFPDRFSARQFPNYSSELNVNALLLGDSALYLCASSLEVTGQYEQYFGPGTRLTVT.

The table lists this clone with a few counts. The chain joins TRBV11-2 to TRBJ2-7; a weak D match, TRBD2 (6 bases). CDR3 length: 16 amino acids. Trimming removed 0 bases from V and 2 bases from J, with 14 bases in between. Germline loops: CDR1 SGHAT, CDR2 FQNNGV. This CDR3 is CASSLDPPGLAYEQYF. As DNA, the CDR3 is TGTGCCAGCAGCTTAGATCCCCCGGGACTCGCCTACGAGCAGTACTTC.

The chain links TRBV30 to TRBJ2-3; D is possibly TRBD2 (5 bases). The length of the CDR3 is 12 residues. Germline-derived CDR1 and CDR2 are GTSNPN and SVGIG (reference sequence). The V gene lost 0 bases and the J gene lost 7 bases, with 8 bases spanning the gap. DNA of the CDR3: TGTGCCTGGAGTGTGACGGGAAATACGCAGTATTTT. Translation: CAWSVTGNTQYF.

The chain couples TRBV7-9 to TRBJ2-3; 11 bases map to TRBD2. Germline V CDR1 and CDR2: SEHNR, FQNEAQ (reference sequence). V was pared by 1 base and J by 2 bases, with 8 bases of the junction left unmatched. This CDR3 has 18 residues. As DNA, the CDR3 is TGTGCCAGCAGCTTAGGGTCTAGCGGGAGGCCCTTCACAGATACGCAGTATTTT. This sequence encodes CASSLGSSGRPFTDTQYF.

This clone was seen only a few times. This chain joins TRBV5-6 and TRBJ1-1, with D maybe TRBD1 (6 bases). V shed 3 bases and J shed 0 bases, with 18 bases lying between them. The CDR3 runs 17 residues. The germline V gene encodes CDR1 SGHDT and CDR2 YYEEEE. This CDR3 reads CASSSAGRDILNTEAFF. The CDR3 nucleotides read TGTGCCAGCAGCTCCGCCGGCAGGGACATTTTGAACACTGAAGCTTTCTTT.

The chain employs TRBV4-2 and TRBJ1-2; D is unclear. CDR3 size: 14 residues. Per the germline V gene, CDR1 is LGHNA and CDR2 is YNFKEQ. Deletions cut 0 bases from V and 14 bases from J, with 19 bases between. This CDR3 reads CASSQDQTDTSLTF. In nucleotides, the CDR3 is TGTGCCAGCAGCCAAGATCAAACAGATACTAGTTTAACCTTC.

The chain couples TRBV21-1 to TRBJ2-1; TRBD1 is taken as the D call from the table, unchecked against the DNA. TRBV21-1 is assigned pseudogene status. This CDR3 has 16 amino acids. The CDR3 DNA follows: TGTGCCAGCAGCCCAACGACGCGGGACAGCTACAATGAGCAGTTCTTC. Protein sequence: CASSPTTRDSYNEQFF.

This rearrangement joins TRBV5-4 to TRBJ2-1, with 8 bases fitting TRBD2. V lost 4 bases to trimming and J lost 5 bases; unmatched junction nucleotides: 11. Per the germline V gene, CDR1 is SGHNT and CDR2 is YYREEE (reference sequence). The CDR3 spans 16 residues. CDR3 bases: TGTGCCAGCAGCCCGGACCCCCGGGGGGGCAACAATGAGCAGTTCTTC. Protein product: CASSPDPRGGNNEQFF.

The rearrangement links TRBV5-1 to TRBJ2-1; D may be TRBD2 (5 bases). V lost 8 bases, J lost 6 bases, and 18 bases lay in between. The CDR3 spans 14 residues. In germline, CDR1 is SGHRS, CDR2 YFSETQ. The CDR3 here is CASMGTGYANEQFF. DNA for the CDR3: TGCGCCAGTATGGGTACGGGATACGCCAATGAGCAGTTCTTC.